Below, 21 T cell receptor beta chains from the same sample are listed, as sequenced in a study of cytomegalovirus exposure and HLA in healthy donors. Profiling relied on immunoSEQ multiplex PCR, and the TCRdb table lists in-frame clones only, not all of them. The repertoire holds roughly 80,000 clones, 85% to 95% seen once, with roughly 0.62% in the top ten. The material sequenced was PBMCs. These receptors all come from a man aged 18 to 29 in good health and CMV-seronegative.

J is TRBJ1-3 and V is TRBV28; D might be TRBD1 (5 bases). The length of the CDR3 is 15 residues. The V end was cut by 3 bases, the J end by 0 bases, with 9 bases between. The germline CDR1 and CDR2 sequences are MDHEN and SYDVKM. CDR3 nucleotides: TGTGCCAGCAGTTTCCACAGGACCTCTGGAAACACCATATATTTT. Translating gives CASSFHRTSGNTIYF.

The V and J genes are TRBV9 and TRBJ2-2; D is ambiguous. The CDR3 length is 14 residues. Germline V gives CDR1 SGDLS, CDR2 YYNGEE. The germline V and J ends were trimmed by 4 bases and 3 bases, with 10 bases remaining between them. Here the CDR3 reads CASSPYYDTGELFF. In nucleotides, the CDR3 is TGTGCCAGCAGCCCATACTACGACACCGGGGAGCTGTTTTTT.

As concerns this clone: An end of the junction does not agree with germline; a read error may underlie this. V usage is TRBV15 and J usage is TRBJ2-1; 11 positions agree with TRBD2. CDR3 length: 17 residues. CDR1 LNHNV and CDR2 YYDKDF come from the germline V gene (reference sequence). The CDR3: CATSGEIGTSGYNEQFF. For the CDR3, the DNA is TGTGCCACCAGCGGAGAGATTGGGACTAGCGGCTACAATGAGCAGTTCTTC.

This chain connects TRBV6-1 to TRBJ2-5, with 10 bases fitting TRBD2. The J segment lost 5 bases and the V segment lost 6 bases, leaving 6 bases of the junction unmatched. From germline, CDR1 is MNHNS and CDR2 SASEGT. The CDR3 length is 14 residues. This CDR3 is CASRRTSGKETQYF. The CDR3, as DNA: TGTGCCAGCAGGAGGACTAGCGGCAAGGAGACCCAGTACTTC.

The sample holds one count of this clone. The CDR3 bases are TGTGCCAGCAGTTTGGCCGGACTAGCGAGGGACGAGCAGTTCTTC. Its protein is CASSLAGLARDEQFF. The chain is built from TRBV27 and TRBJ2-1, with 9 nucleotides matching TRBD2. CDR3 size: 15 residues. With V trimmed by 3 bases and J by 10 bases, 10 bases remained unmatched. The germline V gene has CDR1 MNHEY and CDR2 SMNVEV (reference sequence).

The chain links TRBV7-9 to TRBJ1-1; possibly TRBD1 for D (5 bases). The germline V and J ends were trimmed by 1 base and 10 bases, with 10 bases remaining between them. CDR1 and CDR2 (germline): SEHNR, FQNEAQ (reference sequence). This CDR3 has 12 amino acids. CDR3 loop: CASSLGLGPAFF. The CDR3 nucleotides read TGTGCCAGCAGCTTAGGGTTGGGGCCAGCTTTCTTT.

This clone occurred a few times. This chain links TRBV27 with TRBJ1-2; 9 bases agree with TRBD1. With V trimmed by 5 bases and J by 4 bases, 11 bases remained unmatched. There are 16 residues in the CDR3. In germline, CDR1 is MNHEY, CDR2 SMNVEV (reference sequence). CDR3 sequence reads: CASSENPGQGSYGYTF. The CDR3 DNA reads TGTGCCAGCAGTGAAAATCCGGGACAGGGTTCCTATGGCTACACCTTC.

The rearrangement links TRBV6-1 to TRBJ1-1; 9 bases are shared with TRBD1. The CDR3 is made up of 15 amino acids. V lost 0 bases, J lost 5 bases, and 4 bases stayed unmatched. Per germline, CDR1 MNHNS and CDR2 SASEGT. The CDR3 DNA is TGTGCCAGCAGTGAAGCAGGACAGGGGAGTACTGAAGCTTTCTTT. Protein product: CASSEAGQGSTEAFF.

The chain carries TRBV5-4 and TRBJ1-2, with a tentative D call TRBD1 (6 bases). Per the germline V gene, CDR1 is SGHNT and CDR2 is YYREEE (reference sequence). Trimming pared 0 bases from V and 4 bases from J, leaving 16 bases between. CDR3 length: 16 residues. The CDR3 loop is CASSLEQGHLTYGYTF. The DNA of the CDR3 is TGTGCCAGCAGCTTGGAACAGGGTCATCTTACCTATGGCTACACCTTC. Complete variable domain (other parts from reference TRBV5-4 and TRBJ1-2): ETGVTQSPTHLIKTRGQQVTLRCSSQSGHNTVSWYQQALGQGPQFIFQYYREEENGRGNFPPRFSGLQFPNYSSELNVNALELDDSALYLCASSLEQGHLTYGYTFGSGTRLTVV.

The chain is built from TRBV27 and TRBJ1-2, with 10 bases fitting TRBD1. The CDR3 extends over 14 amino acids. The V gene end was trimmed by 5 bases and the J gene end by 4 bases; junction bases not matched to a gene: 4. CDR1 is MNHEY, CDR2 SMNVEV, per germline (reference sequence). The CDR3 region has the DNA TGTGCCAGCAGTCATAGACAGGGGGCCTATGGCTACACCTTC. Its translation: CASSHRQGAYGYTF.

The CDR3 DNA sequence: TGTGCCAGCAGCTTGCCCTCCCTAGCGGCCCAAGAGACCCAGTACTTC. It translates to CASSLPSLAAQETQYF. The chain employs TRBV5-4 and TRBJ2-5; the match to TRBD2 covers 7 bases. Germline V CDR1 and CDR2: SGHNT, YYREEE (reference sequence). V was clipped by 1 base and J by 1 base; unmatched bases: 7. The CDR3 loop spans 16 amino acids.

The CDR3 DNA reads as TGCGCCAGCAGCCCATCCACAGGGCGCGCTAACTATGGCTACACCTTC. This gives the protein CASSPSTGRANYGYTF. The chain joins TRBV5-1 to TRBJ1-2; D is possibly TRBD1 (6 bases). The CDR3 has 16 residues. V was pared by 4 bases and J by 0 bases, with 16 bases between. CDR1 and CDR2 (germline): SGHRS, YFSETQ.

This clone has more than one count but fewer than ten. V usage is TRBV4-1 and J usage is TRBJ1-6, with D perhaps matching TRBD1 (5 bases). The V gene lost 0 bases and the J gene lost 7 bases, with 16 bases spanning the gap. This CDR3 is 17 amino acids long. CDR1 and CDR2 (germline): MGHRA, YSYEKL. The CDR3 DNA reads TGCGCCAGCAGCCAAGATATTACAGGCCGATTAAATTCACCCCTCCACTTT. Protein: CASSQDITGRLNSPLHF.

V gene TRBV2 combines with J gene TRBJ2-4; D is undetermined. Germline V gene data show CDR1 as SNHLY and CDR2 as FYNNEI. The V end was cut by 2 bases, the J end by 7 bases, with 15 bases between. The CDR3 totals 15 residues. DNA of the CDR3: TGTGCCAGCAGTGAAAGGCAGACTGACCAGAACATTCAGTACTTC. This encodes CASSERQTDQNIQYF.

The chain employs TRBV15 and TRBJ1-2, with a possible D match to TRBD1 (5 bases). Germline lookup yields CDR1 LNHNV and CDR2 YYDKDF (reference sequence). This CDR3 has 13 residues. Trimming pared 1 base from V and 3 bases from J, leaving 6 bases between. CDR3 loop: CATSRGGDYGYTF. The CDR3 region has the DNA TGTGCCACCAGCAGAGGGGGGGACTATGGCTACACCTTC.

The CDR3 sequence is CASSLSVPYPYEQYF. CDR3 DNA sequence: TGTGCCAGCAGCTTAAGCGTCCCGTATCCCTACGAGCAGTACTTC. This chain uses TRBV7-9 with TRBJ2-7; the D is unclear. Germline values: CDR1 SEHNR, CDR2 FQNEAQ (reference sequence). The length of the CDR3 is 15 residues. V was cut by 2 bases and J by 2 bases, with 13 bases left in between.

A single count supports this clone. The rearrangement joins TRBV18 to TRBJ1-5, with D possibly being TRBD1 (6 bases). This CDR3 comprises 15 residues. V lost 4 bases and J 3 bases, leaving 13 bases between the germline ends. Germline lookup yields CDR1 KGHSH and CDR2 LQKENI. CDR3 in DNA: TGTGCCAGCTCACTCACGGACAGTTTCAATCAGCCCCAGCATTTT. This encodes CASSLTDSFNQPQHF. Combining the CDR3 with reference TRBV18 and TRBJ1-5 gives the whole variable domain NAGVMQNPRHLVRRRGQEARLRCSPMKGHSHVYWYRQLPEEGLKFMVYLQKENIIDESGMPKERFSAEFPKEGPSILRIQQVVRGDSAAYFCASSLTDSFNQPQHFGDGTRLSIL.

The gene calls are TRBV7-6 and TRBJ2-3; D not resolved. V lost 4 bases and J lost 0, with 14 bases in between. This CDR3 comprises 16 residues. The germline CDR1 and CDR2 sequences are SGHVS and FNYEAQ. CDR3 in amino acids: CASSSGFGRSTDTQYF. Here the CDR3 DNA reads TGTGCCAGCAGCTCAGGCTTCGGAAGGAGCACAGATACGCAGTATTTT.

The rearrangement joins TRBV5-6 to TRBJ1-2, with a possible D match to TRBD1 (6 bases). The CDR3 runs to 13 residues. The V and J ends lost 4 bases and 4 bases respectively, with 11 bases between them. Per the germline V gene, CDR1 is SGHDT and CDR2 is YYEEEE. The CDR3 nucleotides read TGTGCCAGCAGCCAACAGGGAGTCTATGGCTACACCTTC. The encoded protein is CASSQQGVYGYTF.

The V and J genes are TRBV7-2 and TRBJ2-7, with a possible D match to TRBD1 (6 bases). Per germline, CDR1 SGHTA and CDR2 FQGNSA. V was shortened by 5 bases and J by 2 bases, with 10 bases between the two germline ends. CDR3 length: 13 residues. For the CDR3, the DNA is TGTGCCAGCAGCCCTAGACAGGCCTACGAGCAGTACTTC. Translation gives CASSPRQAYEQYF.

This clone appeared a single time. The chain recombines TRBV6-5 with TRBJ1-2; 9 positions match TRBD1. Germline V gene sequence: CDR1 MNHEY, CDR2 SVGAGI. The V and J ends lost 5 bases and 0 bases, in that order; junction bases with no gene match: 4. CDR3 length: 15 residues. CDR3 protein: CASSKQGAANYGYTF. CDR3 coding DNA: TGTGCCAGCAGTAAACAGGGGGCGGCTAACTATGGCTACACCTTC.